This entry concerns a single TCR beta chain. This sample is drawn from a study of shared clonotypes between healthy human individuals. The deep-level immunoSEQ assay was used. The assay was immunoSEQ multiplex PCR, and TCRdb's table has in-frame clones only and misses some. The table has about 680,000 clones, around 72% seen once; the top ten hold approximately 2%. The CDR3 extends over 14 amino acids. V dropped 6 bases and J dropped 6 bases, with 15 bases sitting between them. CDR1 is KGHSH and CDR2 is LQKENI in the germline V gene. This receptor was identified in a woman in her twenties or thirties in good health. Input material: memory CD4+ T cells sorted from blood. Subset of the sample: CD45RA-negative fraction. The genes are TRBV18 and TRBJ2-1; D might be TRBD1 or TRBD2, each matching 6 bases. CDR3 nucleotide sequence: TGTGCCAGCTCCATCGGCCGGGGGCTCAATGAGCAGTTCTTC. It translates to CASSIGRGLNEQFF.